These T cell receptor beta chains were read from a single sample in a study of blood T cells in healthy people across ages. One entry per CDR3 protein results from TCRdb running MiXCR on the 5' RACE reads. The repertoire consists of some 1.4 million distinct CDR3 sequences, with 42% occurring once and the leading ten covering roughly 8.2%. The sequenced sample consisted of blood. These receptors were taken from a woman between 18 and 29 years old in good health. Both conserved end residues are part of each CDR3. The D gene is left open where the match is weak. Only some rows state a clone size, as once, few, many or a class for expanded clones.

CDR3 protein: CASSSRPGMETDTQYF
CDR3 DNA: TGTGCCAGCAGCTCCCGACCGGGGATGGAAACAGATACGCAGTATTTT
J gene: TRBJ2-3
D gene: .
clone size: .
V gene: TRBV7-9

CDR3 protein: CSVEDLGTINYGYTF
CDR3 DNA: TGCAGCGTTGAAGATCTTGGGACAATTAACTATGGCTACACCTTC
J gene: TRBJ1-2
D gene: .
clone size: .
V gene: TRBV29-1

CDR3 protein: CSVPGQSTDTQYF
CDR3 DNA: TGCAGTGTCCCGGGACAGTCAACAGATACGCAGTATTTT
J gene: TRBJ2-3
D gene: TRBD1
clone size: .
V gene: TRBV20-1

CDR3 protein: CSVTGRVGNTIYF
CDR3 DNA: TGCAGCGTTACGGGCCGCGTGGGAAACACCATATATTTT
J gene: TRBJ1-3
D gene: .
clone size: few
V gene: TRBV29-1

CDR3 protein: CSAMGGELFF
CDR3 DNA: TGCAGCGCGATGGGCGGGGAGCTGTTTTTT
J gene: TRBJ2-2
D gene: .
clone size: .
V gene: TRBV29-1

CDR3 protein: CASSNRWGPFYEQYF
CDR3 DNA: TGTGCCAGCAGTAACCGTTGGGGACCCTTCTACGAGCAGTACTTC
J gene: TRBJ2-7
D gene: .
clone size: .
V gene: TRBV6-6

CDR3 protein: CAISDSPARGVYTEAFF
CDR3 DNA: TGTGCCATCAGTGACTCCCCTGCCAGGGGGGTTTACACTGAAGCTTTCTTT
J gene: TRBJ1-1
D gene: TRBD1
clone size: .
V gene: TRBV10-3

CDR3 protein: CANGDTAYEQYF
CDR3 DNA: TGTGCCAACGGGGACACAGCCTACGAGCAGTACTTC
J gene: TRBJ2-7
D gene: .
clone size: few
V gene: TRBV10-3

CDR3 protein: CASSSYRESYEQYF
CDR3 DNA: TGTGCCAGCAGTTCATACAGGGAATCCTACGAGCAGTACTTC
J gene: TRBJ2-7
D gene: .
clone size: few
V gene: TRBV6-5

CDR3 protein: CASSLALHYGYTF
CDR3 DNA: TGTGCCAGCAGCTTAGCCCTTCACTATGGCTACACCTTC
J gene: TRBJ1-2
D gene: .
clone size: .
V gene: TRBV7-9

CDR3 protein: CASSAGRETETQYF
CDR3 DNA: TGTGCCAGCAGTGCGGGGAGAGAAACGGAGACCCAGTACTTC
J gene: TRBJ2-5
D gene: .
clone size: .
V gene: TRBV2

CDR3 protein: CASSPGQGAGRYTF
CDR3 DNA: TGTGCCAGCAGCCCAGGACAGGGGGCAGGCCGATACACCTTC
J gene: TRBJ1-2
D gene: TRBD1
clone size: few
V gene: TRBV12-3/TRBV12-4

CDR3 protein: CASRLASGGYEQYF
CDR3 DNA: TGTGCCAGCAGGCTGGCTAGCGGGGGATACGAGCAGTACTTC
J gene: TRBJ2-7
D gene: TRBD2
clone size: .
V gene: TRBV27

CDR3 protein: CASSLGDVSYNEQFF
CDR3 DNA: TGTGCCAGCAGCTTAGGGGATGTCTCCTACAATGAGCAGTTCTTC
J gene: TRBJ2-1
D gene: .
clone size: .
V gene: TRBV7-2

CDR3 protein: CASTIGWYPVRGGFGETQYF
CDR3 DNA: TGCGCCAGCACCATTGGTTGGTATCCCGTCCGGGGCGGTTTCGGAGAGACCCAGTACTTC
J gene: TRBJ2-5
D gene: .
clone size: .
V gene: TRBV5-1

CDR3 protein: CASAWGAKETQYF
CDR3 DNA: TGTGCCAGCGCTTGGGGAGCTAAAGAGACCCAGTACTTC
J gene: TRBJ2-5
D gene: .
clone size: few
V gene: TRBV6-1

CDR3 protein: CASSRQAAPYNEQFF
CDR3 DNA: TGTGCCAGCAGTCGACAGGCGGCCCCTTACAATGAGCAGTTCTTC
J gene: TRBJ2-1
D gene: .
clone size: .
V gene: TRBV12-3/TRBV12-4

CDR3 protein: CASSPGGAPPDTQYF
CDR3 DNA: TGTGCCAGCAGTCCCGGGGGGGCCCCCCCAGATACGCAGTATTTT
J gene: TRBJ2-3
D gene: TRBD2
clone size: .
V gene: TRBV12-3/TRBV12-4

CDR3 protein: CASSLETGGSYTF
CDR3 DNA: TGTGCCAGCAGCTTAGAGACGGGCGGAAGCTACACCTTC
J gene: TRBJ1-2
D gene: .
clone size: .
V gene: TRBV7-3

CDR3 protein: CASQSPGDTQYF
CDR3 DNA: TGCGCCAGTCAATCCCCCGGGGATACGCAGTATTTT
J gene: TRBJ2-3
D gene: .
clone size: .
V gene: TRBV10-1

CDR3 protein: CAISEGSTGELFF
CDR3 DNA: TGTGCCATCAGTGAGGGCAGCACCGGGGAGCTGTTTTTT
J gene: TRBJ2-2
D gene: .
clone size: .
V gene: TRBV10-3

CDR3 protein: CSAGLSYEQFF
CDR3 DNA: TGCAGTGCTGGACTTAGTTACGAGCAGTTCTTC
J gene: TRBJ2-1
D gene: .
clone size: few
V gene: TRBV20-1

CDR3 protein: CASSLAGIDRTEAFF
CDR3 DNA: TGTGCCAGCAGCTTGGCAGGGATAGATCGCACTGAGGCTTTCTTT
J gene: TRBJ1-1
D gene: .
clone size: .
V gene: TRBV5-6

CDR3 protein: CASRNSGTGGEQYF
CDR3 DNA: TGCGCCAGCAGAAATTCAGGGACAGGGGGCGAGCAGTACTTC
J gene: TRBJ2-7
D gene: TRBD1
clone size: few
V gene: TRBV5-1

CDR3 protein: CSARQGVDQPQHF
CDR3 DNA: TGCAGTGCGCGACAGGGTGTCGATCAGCCCCAGCATTTT
J gene: TRBJ1-5
D gene: TRBD1
clone size: .
V gene: TRBV20-1

CDR3 protein: CSVGAAQTYDQYF
CDR3 DNA: TGCAGCGTTGGTGCGGCCCAAACCTACGATCAGTACTTC
J gene: TRBJ2-4
D gene: .
clone size: .
V gene: TRBV29-1

CDR3 protein: CSAGGGTSGKDTQYF
CDR3 DNA: TGCAGTGCTGGGGGGGGGACTAGTGGTAAAGATACGCAGTATTTT
J gene: TRBJ2-3
D gene: TRBD2
clone size: many
V gene: TRBV20-1

CDR3 protein: CASRGGYDEQYF
CDR3 DNA: TGTGCCAGCCGGGGGGGGTACGACGAGCAGTACTTC
J gene: TRBJ2-7
D gene: TRBD2
clone size: few
V gene: TRBV11-2

CDR3 protein: CASHGGGLDEQYF
CDR3 DNA: TGTGCCAGCCACGGTGGTGGGTTAGACGAGCAGTACTTC
J gene: TRBJ2-7
D gene: .
clone size: few
V gene: TRBV6-5

CDR3 protein: CAAWGYYGYTF
CDR3 DNA: TGTGCTGCCTGGGGTTACTATGGCTACACCTTC
J gene: TRBJ1-2
D gene: .
clone size: .
V gene: TRBV6-5

CDR3 protein: CASSYSGQGLNTEAFF
CDR3 DNA: TGTGCCAGCAGTTATTCCGGACAGGGCTTGAACACTGAAGCTTTCTTT
J gene: TRBJ1-1
D gene: TRBD1
clone size: .
V gene: TRBV6-9

CDR3 protein: CSAGSRVQSGGYTF
CDR3 DNA: TGCAGTGCCGGTTCCCGGGTTCAATCGGGCGGCTACACCTTC
J gene: TRBJ1-2
D gene: .
clone size: few
V gene: TRBV20-1

CDR3 protein: CSAPNSGASRNNEQFF
CDR3 DNA: TGCAGTGCTCCCAACTCCGGGGCTAGCAGAAACAATGAGCAGTTCTTC
J gene: TRBJ2-1
D gene: .
clone size: .
V gene: TRBV20-1

CDR3 protein: CASSKGLSSLEQYF
CDR3 DNA: TGTGCCAGCAGCAAAGGACTCTCCTCCCTCGAGCAGTACTTC
J gene: TRBJ2-7
D gene: .
clone size: few
V gene: TRBV3-1

CDR3 protein: CASRADGYLGTDTQYF
CDR3 DNA: TGTGCCAGCAGGGCCGACGGATATCTCGGCACAGATACGCAGTATTTT
J gene: TRBJ2-3
D gene: .
clone size: few
V gene: TRBV12-3/TRBV12-4

CDR3 protein: CSVEFDKAYEQYF
CDR3 DNA: TGCAGCGTTGAATTCGACAAAGCCTACGAGCAGTACTTC
J gene: TRBJ2-7
D gene: .
clone size: .
V gene: TRBV29-1

CDR3 protein: CASIFWAGGLNEQFF
CDR3 DNA: TGTGCCAGCATTTTTTGGGCCGGGGGCTTGAATGAGCAGTTCTTC
J gene: TRBJ2-1
D gene: .
clone size: .
V gene: TRBV6-1

CDR3 protein: CASSPTGRGANPLRDEQFF
CDR3 DNA: TGTGCCAGCAGCCCTACGGGACGGGGGGCTAACCCTTTACGGGATGAGCAGTTCTTC
J gene: TRBJ2-1
D gene: .
clone size: .
V gene: TRBV12-3/TRBV12-4

CDR3 protein: CATSRAIGSLTDTQYF
CDR3 DNA: TGTGCCACCAGCAGAGCGATCGGGTCCCTCACAGATACGCAGTATTTT
J gene: TRBJ2-3
D gene: .
clone size: .
V gene: TRBV15

CDR3 protein: CASSPDAGGNTEAFF
CDR3 DNA: TGCGCCAGCAGCCCGGACGCAGGGGGGAACACTGAAGCTTTCTTT
J gene: TRBJ1-1
D gene: TRBD1
clone size: .
V gene: TRBV5-1

CDR3 protein: CSVDSTDYGYTF
CDR3 DNA: TGCAGCGTTGACTCTACAGACTATGGCTACACCTTC
J gene: TRBJ1-2
D gene: .
clone size: many
V gene: TRBV29-1

CDR3 protein: CAISGEAVMLVKVDTQYF
CDR3 DNA: TGTGCCATCAGTGGCGAGGCAGTGATGTTAGTAAAGGTAGATACGCAGTATTTT
J gene: TRBJ2-3
D gene: .
clone size: .
V gene: TRBV10-3

CDR3 protein: CASSYSVRQGVSEQFF
CDR3 DNA: TGTGCCAGCAGTTACTCCGTCAGACAGGGTGTAAGTGAGCAGTTCTTC
J gene: TRBJ2-1
D gene: TRBD1
clone size: .
V gene: TRBV6-6

CDR3 protein: CASSRTPGQGRYSNQPQHF
CDR3 DNA: TGTGCCAGCAGCCGGACACCGGGACAGGGGCGTTATAGCAATCAGCCCCAGCATTTT
J gene: TRBJ1-5
D gene: TRBD1
clone size: .
V gene: TRBV12-3/TRBV12-4

CDR3 protein: CASSYSRTVGTEAFF
CDR3 DNA: TGTGCCAGCAGTTACTCGCGGACGGTGGGCACTGAAGCTTTCTTT
J gene: TRBJ1-1
D gene: .
clone size: .
V gene: TRBV6-5